These T cell receptor beta chains were read from a single sample in a study of blood T cell repertoires in COVID-19. Profiled with immunoSEQ multiplex PCR; TCRdb holds only in-frame clones, not every one. The sample shows approximately 180,000 clones, roughly 85% of them seen only once. The sample was peripheral blood. These receptors were obtained from a human donor with active or convalescent COVID-19. The donor label of this sample is uncertain. The CDR3 runs from the conserved cysteine through the conserved F or W. A D gene is named only where the DNA matches it firmly. Expanded clones get a size class; other rows say once, few or many, or leave the size out.

. | 14 | TRBJ1-5 | TRBV19 | . | TGTGCCAGTACCGTACAGGGAATCAATCAGCCCCAGCATTTT | CASTVQGINQPQHF
. | 12 | TRBJ2-7 | TRBV7-2 | once | TGTGCCAGCAGCTTAGATCTTTACGAGCAGTACTTC | CASSLDLYEQYF
. | 13 | TRBJ2-1 | TRBV3-1/TRBV3-2 | once | TGTGCCAGCAGCCTCCCATCCAAGAGTGAGCAGTTCTTC | CASSLPSKSEQFF
TRBD2 | 16 | TRBJ2-3 | TRBV2 | . | TGTGCCAGCACCGGGACTAGCGGGAGGGCGACAGATACGCAGTATTTT | CASTGTSGRATDTQYF
TRBD1 | 14 | TRBJ2-5 | TRBV4-1 | . | TGCGCCAGCAGCCAAGCGGGACAGCAAGAGACCCAGTACTTC | CASSQAGQQETQYF
. | 14 | TRBJ2-3 | TRBV27 | . | TGTGCCAGCAGTCCTGGGGCCGGGCTAGATACGCAGTATTTT | CASSPGAGLDTQYF
TRBD1 | 16 | TRBJ2-2 | TRBV2 | once | TGTGCCAGCAGTGCCTCCGGGACAGGGGTCACCGGGGAGCTGTTTTTT | CASSASGTGVTGELFF
. | 14 | TRBJ2-3 | TRBV7-2 | . | TGTGCCAGCAGCTTATTGGAAGCGGTGGATACGCAGTATTTT | CASSLLEAVDTQYF
. | 13 | TRBJ2-5 | TRBV5-5 | . | TGTGCCAGCAGCCAGACTTTTCAAGAGACCCAGTACTTC | CASSQTFQETQYF
. | 16 | TRBJ1-1 | TRBV18 | . | TGTGCCAGCTCACCTAACGACAGGTTGATGAACACTGAAGCTTTCTTT | CASSPNDRLMNTEAFF
TRBD2 | 14 | TRBJ2-5 | TRBV6-2/TRBV6-3 | . | TGTGCCAGCAGTTCCCGGACTAGGCAAGAGACCCAGTACTTC | CASSSRTRQETQYF
. | 18 | TRBJ1-6 | TRBV9 | . | TGTGCCAGCAGCGTAGAGCCGGTGGGGTCTCGGGGTGTCTCACCCCTCCACTTT | CASSVEPVGSRGVSPLHF
TRBD1 | 18 | TRBJ1-1 | TRBV4-2 | . | TGTGCCAGCAGCCATCGCCCGGACAGGGGCCTACTGAACACTGAAGCTTTCTTT | CASSHRPDRGLLNTEAFF
TRBD1 | 15 | TRBJ1-3 | TRBV4-3 | . | TGCGCCAGCAGCATACTTACAGGGGTTGGGAACACCATATATTTT | CASSILTGVGNTIYF
. | 15 | TRBJ2-2 | TRBV28 | . | TGTGCCAGCAGTTTTAGCCTGGGGAACACCGGGGAGCTGTTTTTT | CASSFSLGNTGELFF
TRBD2 | 15 | TRBJ2-1 | TRBV9 | . | TGTGCCAGCAGCGTAGTTTCGGGGGGGCTCAATGAGCAGTTCTTC | CASSVVSGGLNEQFF